This TCR beta chain stems from a study of cytomegalovirus exposure and HLA in healthy donors. Findings of the study overall: Most TCR sequences showed up rarely, but some public TCRs showed up in many donors. It was found in a later analysis that first-cohort TCR clusters tended to co-occur in the 100 to 150 validation repertoires. The CMV antigen specificity of a few CMV-associated chains was confirmed through in vitro analysis.

Only in-frame clones appear in the TCRdb table, and some are missing; sequencing was by immunoSEQ multiplex PCR. The data hold 200,000 to 300,000 clones, with approximately 86% observed a single time. The donors were members of the roughly 120-subject validation cohort (separate from the approximately 670-subject first cohort). Between the trimmed V and J ends, which lost 7 bases and 5 bases, there was a span of 18 bases. The CDR3 length is 14 residues. Germline CDR1 SEHNR, CDR2 FQNEAQ (reference sequence). Turning to this clone: Its cognate antigen is unknown.

This receptor was obtained from a woman aged 25 to 39 in good health and CMV-seropositive. This chain joins TRBV7-9 and TRBJ2-7; maybe TRBD1 (7 bases). Material for sequencing was PBMCs. The CDR3 spells CASTQVGGGHEQYF. The DNA for the CDR3 is TGTGCCAGCACCCAGGTAGGAGGGGGCCACGAGCAGTACTTC.